Below, 18 T cell receptor beta chains from the same sample are listed, as sequenced in a study of shared clonotypes between healthy human individuals. TCRdb keeps only in-frame clones here, not all; method: immunoSEQ multiplex PCR. The profile shows some 2,500,000 clones, roughly 93% of them singletons. The sample taken for sequencing was naive CD4+ T cells from PBMCs. Sample subset: CD45RA+ positively selected. These receptors came from a man aged 18 to 35 in good health. Some clones in this sample may be carry-over from other donors' samples.

The V and J genes are TRBV4-3 and TRBJ2-6; possibly TRBD1 for D (5 bases). The CDR3 extends over 17 amino acids. The V end was cut by 7 bases, the J end by 0 bases, with 16 bases between. Germline CDR1 LGHNA, CDR2 YSLEER. The CDR3 loop is CASTKTALNSGANVLTF. The CDR3 DNA reads TGCGCCAGCACGAAGACAGCCTTAAACTCTGGGGCCAACGTCCTGACTTTC.

This clone was observed a few times. This sequence joins TRBV7-9 and TRBJ1-1; TRBD1 matches at 11 bases. This CDR3 comprises 15 residues. Germline loops: CDR1 SEHNR, CDR2 FQNEAQ (reference sequence). After removal of 5 bases from V and 1 base from J, the junction contained 3 bases not matched to a gene. The CDR3 DNA reads as TGTGCCAGCAGCGGAGGGACAGGGGGGAACACTGAAGCTTTCTTT. This gives the protein CASSGGTGGNTEAFF.

This clone was seen only once. This chain links TRBV5-8 with TRBJ1-5; D unclear. Trimming cost V 1 base and J 0 bases, with 11 bases left between them. The CDR3 sequence is 16 residues long. CDR1 SGHTS and CDR2 YDEGEE come from the germline V gene. CDR3 loop: CASSLLRGYSNQPQHF. The CDR3 DNA sequence: TGTGCCAGCAGCTTGCTTCGAGGTTATAGCAATCAGCCCCAGCATTTT. Based on the CDR3 plus reference TRBV5-8 and TRBJ1-5, the full variable domain is EAGVTQSPTHLIKTRGQQATLRCSPISGHTSVYWYQQALGLGLQFLLWYDEGEERNRGNFPPRFSGRQFPNYSSELNVNALELEDSALYLCASSLLRGYSNQPQHFGDGTRLSIL.

The chain joins TRBV6-5 to TRBJ1-3; 7 bases are a match to TRBD1. Germline CDR1 is MNHEY and CDR2 is SVGAGI. With V trimmed by 6 bases and J by 0 bases, 5 bases remained unmatched. The CDR3 sequence is 15 residues long. Written as DNA, the CDR3 is TGTGCCAGCAGGATAGACAGGGACTCTGGAAACACCATATATTTT. It encodes CASRIDRDSGNTIYF.

The chain carries TRBV5-6 and TRBJ1-2; 7 bases line up with TRBD1. Trimming cost V 0 bases and J 4 bases; bases outside gene matches: 3. The CDR3 is 14 residues long. Looked up from germline, CDR1 is SGHDT and CDR2 is YYEEEE. DNA of the CDR3: TGTGCCAGCAGCTTGGTGGGACAGACCTATGGCTACACCTTC. Translated, it gives CASSLVGQTYGYTF.

This chain connects TRBV18 to TRBJ1-2, with D uncertain. This CDR3 has 15 residues. The V and J ends lost 6 bases and 2 bases respectively, with 16 bases between them. Germline V lookup: CDR1 KGHSH, CDR2 LQKENI. CDR3 DNA sequence: TGTGCCAGCTCGCGAGGACCACAGAGGAACTATGGCTACACCTTC. Protein product: CASSRGPQRNYGYTF.

The rearrangement uses TRBV7-3 and TRBJ2-1; 13 nucleotides match TRBD2. V shed 0 bases, J shed 8 bases, and the junction held 4 bases outside the gene matches. CDR1 is SGHTA and CDR2 is FQGTGA in the germline V gene. This CDR3 region has 16 residues. The CDR3 sequence: CASSLTGLAGADEQFF. In DNA, the CDR3 is TGTGCCAGCAGCTTAACAGGACTAGCGGGAGCGGATGAGCAGTTCTTC. The whole variable domain, remainder taken from reference TRBV7-3 and TRBJ2-1, is GAGVSQTPSNKVTEKGKYVELRCDPISGHTALYWYRQSLGQGPEFLIYFQGTGAADDSGLPNDRFFAVRPEGSVSTLKIQRTERGDSAVYLCASSLTGLAGADEQFFGPGTRLTVL.

The CDR3 is CAWSVWGSYGYTF. The CDR3 DNA reads as TGTGCCTGGAGTGTGTGGGGTAGCTATGGCTACACCTTC. The chain employs TRBV30 and TRBJ1-2; D is undetermined. The V and J ends lost 0 bases and 4 bases respectively, with 9 bases between them. The CDR3 totals 13 residues. CDR1 is GTSNPN, CDR2 SVGIG, per germline (reference sequence).

The chain uses TRBV5-1 and TRBJ2-1; TRBD2 might be the D (7 bases). Germline-derived CDR1 and CDR2 are SGHRS and YFSETQ. V was clipped by 3 bases and J by 6 bases, with 22 bases between them. CDR3 length: 17 residues. The chain's CDR3 is CASSWGASGAASNEQFF. CDR3 DNA sequence: TGCGCCAGCAGCTGGGGGGCTAGCGGAGCCGCCTCCAATGAGCAGTTCTTC.

The chain is built from TRBV28 and TRBJ2-7; tentatively, D is TRBD2 (6 bases). The CDR3 runs to 15 residues. V was clipped by 6 bases and J by 0 bases, with 15 bases between them. Germline CDR1 reads MDHEN; CDR2 reads SYDVKM. CDR3 sequence (DNA): TGTGCCAGCAGCGACCCGGCGGGACGCTCCTACGAGCAGTACTTC. Amino acids: CASSDPAGRSYEQYF.

This clone was observed once. The chain couples TRBV7-2 to TRBJ2-3; weak D call: TRBD1 (5 bases). Germline assignment: CDR1 SGHTA and CDR2 FQGNSA. The germline V and J ends were trimmed by 3 bases and 2 bases, with 9 bases remaining between them. The CDR3 has 14 residues. The chain's CDR3 is CASSLRQLTDTQYF. CDR3 DNA: TGTGCCAGCAGCTTGAGACAGCTCACAGATACGCAGTATTTT.

J is TRBJ1-5 and V is TRBV5-8; D is ambiguous. Germline V gene lookup returns CDR1 SGHTS and CDR2 YDEGEE. Trimming pared 0 bases from V and 4 bases from J, leaving 11 bases between. CDR3 length equals 15 residues. This chain's CDR3 is CASSLALGGNQPQHF. The DNA of the CDR3 is TGTGCCAGCAGCTTGGCCCTGGGCGGGAATCAGCCCCAGCATTTT.

The chain has TRBV6-5 and TRBJ1-5; D gene ambiguous. Trimming removed 5 bases at V and 7 bases at J, with 18 bases between. The CDR3 extends over 15 amino acids. CDR1 is MNHEY and CDR2 is SVGAGI in the germline V gene. The CDR3 nucleotides are TGTGCCAGCAGTCAAGGAACCCCGACTGGGCAGCCCCAGCATTTT. This gives the protein CASSQGTPTGQPQHF.

As regards this clone: The identical CDR3 is also encoded by other nucleotide sequences in the sample. The J gene is TRBJ1-1, the V gene TRBV9; a possible D gene is TRBD1 (6 bases). CDR1 is SGDLS, CDR2 YYNGEE, per germline. V lost 2 bases, J lost 1 base, and 12 bases lay in between. The CDR3 length is 15 residues. DNA of the CDR3: TGTGCCAGCAGCGTCTCGGGGGGCCCGAACACTGAAGCTTTCTTT. The encoded protein is CASSVSGGPNTEAFF.

This clone was recorded a few times. This rearrangement joins TRBV19 to TRBJ1-1, with D unclear. This CDR3 has 16 residues. V gave up 6 bases and J gave up 3 bases, with 20 bases separating them. Germline CDR1 and CDR2: LNHDA and SQIVND (reference sequence). CDR3 coding DNA: TGTGCCAGTAGGGACCGGTCGGCCGGGGATGACACTGAAGCTTTCTTT. Encoded protein: CASRDRSAGDDTEAFF. The whole variable domain, remainder taken from reference TRBV19 and TRBJ1-1, is DGGITQSPKYLFRKEGQNVTLSCEQNLNHDAMYWYRQDPGQGLRLIYYSQIVNDFQKGDIAEGYSVSREKKESFPLTVTSAQKNPTAFYLCASRDRSAGDDTEAFFGQGTRLTVV.

This clone was picked up a small number of times. This chain joins TRBV2 and TRBJ1-5; the D is unclear. This CDR3 contains 13 residues. CDR1 is SNHLY, CDR2 FYNNEI, per germline. V lost 6 bases and J lost 3, with 9 bases in between. CDR3 protein: CASRTQPNQPQHF. In DNA, the CDR3 is TGTGCCAGCAGGACCCAGCCCAATCAGCCCCAGCATTTT.

The chain is built from TRBV13 and TRBJ1-4, with D hard to call. The CDR3 has 14 residues. Per the germline V gene, CDR1 is PRHDT and CDR2 is FYEKMQ (reference sequence). V lost 4 bases to trimming and J lost 0 bases, with 6 bases between them. The CDR3 DNA follows: TGTGCCAGCAGCTCCTGGCCAACTAATGAAAAACTGTTTTTT. Translation gives CASSSWPTNEKLFF. The complete variable domain, with remaining parts taken from reference TRBV13 and TRBJ1-4, reads AAGVIQSPRHLIKEKRETATLKCYPIPRHDTVYWYQQGPGQDPQFLISFYEKMQSDKGSIPDRFSAQQFSDYHSELNMSSLELGDSALYFCASSSWPTNEKLFFGSGTQLSVL.

The rearrangement uses TRBV9 and TRBJ2-3; 9 nucleotides agree with TRBD1. The germline CDR1 and CDR2 sequences are SGDLS and YYNGEE. CDR3 length equals 14 residues. V lost 5 bases to trimming and J lost 4 bases; unmatched junction nucleotides: 5. CDR3 amino acids: CASSRGQGSDTQYF. As DNA, the CDR3 is TGTGCCAGCAGTCGGGGACAGGGTTCAGATACGCAGTATTTT.